This T cell receptor beta chain was recovered during a study of molecular identifiers for immune sequencing clone quantification. Source material for naive CD8 libraries was roughly 17,000 to 1,100,000 sorted cells, with 10%, 30% or 50% RNA. The CDR3 contains 12 residues. Germline lookup yields CDR1 GTSNPN and CDR2 SVGIG (reference sequence). Trimming stripped 4 bases from V and 8 bases from J, with 12 bases between. TCRdb itself ran the PCR reads through MiXCR, one entry per CDR3 protein. This table holds about 510,000 distinct CDR3 sequences, around 21% found once. The study, taken as a whole, reports: Researchers reportedly could pick up spiked Jurkat TCR RNA from one cell mixed into one million naive cells. Barcode collisions between identical TCR molecules could shrink estimates of highly expanded clone sizes. The study found clones above 20 RNA copies held over 98% of effector molecules and under 1% in naive cells.

Worth noting for this clonotype: No antigen is known for it. A much larger clone lies a single base off, so this may be a read error.

The J gene is TRBJ2-1, the V gene TRBV30; D might be TRBD2 (6 bases). Specimen: naive CD8+ T cells from blood, with Jurkat cell RNA spiked in. Subset defined: FACS-sorted CD8+CD4-CCR7+CD45RA+ naive T cells. The clonotype was recovered from a human donor in good health. Some libraries in this study had Jurkat cell RNA spiked in. CDR3 sequence reads: CAWTAGYDEQFF. The CDR3 DNA is TGTGCCTGGACCGCGGGGTACGATGAGCAGTTCTTC.